The clone carrying this T cell receptor (beta chain) was seen at least ten times. MiXCR was run by TCRdb on the reads, yielding one entry per CDR3 protein. The data hold some 270,000 distinct CDR3 sequences, with about a sixth observed a single time. From germline, CDR1 is SGHTA and CDR2 FQGNSA. There are 16 residues in the CDR3. Deletions cut 0 bases from V and 0 bases from J, with 11 bases between. These data are taken from a study of T cell repertoires in cytomegalovirus infection. The chain has TRBV7-2 and TRBJ1-1; D uncertain. The TCR was taken from a human donor in good health (CMV status not recorded). Some clones in this sample may be carry-over from other donors' samples. The sequenced sample consisted of CD8+ T cells from PBMCs. The CDR3 nucleotides read TGTGCCAGCAGCTTAGCCCCCGGCCTGCTGAACACTGAAGCTTTCTTT. Encoded protein: CASSLAPGLLNTEAFF.